This T cell receptor (beta chain) was recovered during a study of blood T cell repertoires in COVID-19. Background on the study: The United States, Italy and Spain supplied acute and convalescent COVID-19 samples. Sources were T cells, B-cell-depleted T cells, or PBMCs; the material itself was cDNA or gDNA.

Under the authors' procedure: Estimated nucleated cell counts came from reference gene primer amplification. The protocol was immunoSEQ multiplex PCR, while the TCRdb copy is restricted to in-frame clones and leaves out a portion. The DNA was the basis for D and trimming; V, J and clone size are from that table. This sample has 250,000 to 300,000 clones, with approximately 91% found just once. V shed 0 bases and J shed 8 bases, with 13 bases lying between them. Germline loops: CDR1 LGHDT, CDR2 YNNKEL (reference sequence). The CDR3 spans 14 residues. The gene calls are TRBV3-1 (or the pseudogene TRBV3-2) and TRBJ1-1; possible D gene TRBD1, 6 bases. The sequence was obtained from a man aged 45-60 years with acute or convalescent COVID-19. Sequenced: peripheral blood. The CDR3 bases are TGTGCCAGCAGCCAAGATCAGGGGCGCTCCGAAGCTTTCTTT. It translates to CASSQDQGRSEAFF.